Listed here are 17 T cell receptor beta chains from one sample, sequenced in a study of CXCR3-negative and CXCR3-positive naive CD8 T cells. UMI-labeled 5' RACE TRB cDNA libraries were prepared from the cells. Reprocessing the 5' RACE reads, TCRdb reports a single entry for every CDR3 protein and omits DNA. Its table records roughly 48,000 distinct CDR3 sequences. The specimen was memory CD8+ T cells from blood. These receptor sequences come from a human donor in good health. Some clones in this sample may be carry-over from other donors' samples.

The V call is TRBV6-4, the J call TRBJ2-3. The CDR3 is made up of 14 amino acids. Germline CDR1 is MRHNA and CDR2 is SNTAGT. The CDR3 reads CASSPAASTDTQYF.

The gene calls are TRBV15 and TRBJ2-1; TCRdb names TRBD1, which stays unverified in the absence of DNA. The CDR3 is 15 amino acids. Germline V gene lookup returns CDR1 LNHNV and CDR2 YYDKDF (reference sequence). This CDR3 reads CATSSPLDAYNEQFF.

This chain joins TRBV4-2 and TRBJ2-7; without DNA, the TCRdb call of TRBD2 cannot be checked. This CDR3 spans 14 amino acids. Germline loops: CDR1 LGHNA, CDR2 YNFKEQ. The chain's CDR3 is CASSQEDEGNEQYF.

The chain joins TRBV7-6 to TRBJ2-7; TCRdb calls TRBD1, which cannot be checked without DNA. Germline CDR1 SGHVS, CDR2 FNYEAQ. The CDR3 runs 14 residues. The CDR3 sequence is CASGLTGIGNEQYF.

The J gene is TRBJ2-7, the V gene TRBV20-1; absent DNA, TCRdb's TRBD2 call cannot be checked. Germline V gene lookup returns CDR1 DFQATT and CDR2 SNEGSKA (reference sequence). CDR3 size: 15 residues. CDR3 loop: CSARTSGGAPYEQYF.

The CDR3: CASSPRANYGYTF. The V call is TRBV12-3 or TRBV12-4, the J call TRBJ1-2; TCRdb's D call of TRBD1 is untestable without DNA. The CDR3 is made up of 13 amino acids.

The chain links TRBV4-3 to TRBJ2-2; lacking DNA, the TRBD2 call made by TCRdb goes unchecked. The CDR3 spans 17 residues. Germline CDR1 and CDR2: LGHNA and YSLEER. CDR3 residues: CASSQEGGLDSGGELFF.

This chain connects TRBV20-1 to TRBJ2-3; TCRdb proposes TRBD2, but this gene call is untestable without DNA. Germline V gene data show CDR1 as DFQATT and CDR2 as SNEGSKA (reference sequence). CDR3 length equals 19 residues. CDR3 residues: CSARDPETSGGIGADTQYF.

The chain joins TRBV5-1 to TRBJ2-2; without DNA, the TCRdb call of TRBD2 cannot be checked. Germline V CDR1 and CDR2: SGHRS, YFSETQ. The CDR3 sequence is 14 residues long. The CDR3: CASSPGGAGGELFF.

The chain carries TRBV28 and TRBJ2-7; without DNA, the TCRdb call of TRBD2 cannot be checked. Germline CDR1 is MDHEN and CDR2 is SYDVKM. The CDR3 is 15 residues long. CDR3 sequence: CASSLRGLTSYEQYF.

The chain is built from TRBV12-3 or TRBV12-4 and TRBJ2-3; TCRdb proposes TRBD2, but this gene call is untestable without DNA. The CDR3 is 18 residues long. CDR3 amino acids: CASSLTGLAGAYTDTQYF.

The CDR3 sequence is CASSQEGQLMKNCFF. V usage is TRBV4-3 and J usage is TRBJ1-4. The CDR3 spans 15 residues. CDR1 is LGHNA, CDR2 YSLEER, per germline.

The V call is TRBV29-1, the J call TRBJ2-2; absent DNA, TCRdb's TRBD1 call cannot be checked. The CDR3 spans 13 residues. The germline gives CDR1 SQVTM, CDR2 ANQGSEA. The CDR3 here is CSGVRGDTGELFF.

The rearrangement links TRBV7-2 to TRBJ2-7; TCRdb's D call of TRBD1 is untestable without DNA. The V gene's germline CDR1 is SGHTA and CDR2 FQGNSA. This CDR3 is 15 amino acids long. CDR3 residues: CASSQGQPHLYEQYF. The full variable domain, completed using reference TRBV7-2 and TRBJ2-7, is GAGVSQSPSNKVTEKGKDVELRCDPISGHTALYWYRQSLGQGLEFLIYFQGNSAPDKSGLPSDRFSAERTGGSVSTLTIQRTQQEDSAVYLCASSQGQPHLYEQYFGPGTRLTVT.

This chain's CDR3 is CASSSSGDVRGTGELFF. The chain employs TRBV9 and TRBJ2-2; TCRdb proposes TRBD2, but this gene call is untestable without DNA. Germline assignment: CDR1 SGDLS and CDR2 YYNGEE. The CDR3 loop spans 17 amino acids.

The V and J genes are TRBV27 and TRBJ2-3; TCRdb reports TRBD2, a call that lacks DNA to check it against. Germline V gives CDR1 MNHEY, CDR2 SMNVEV (reference sequence). The CDR3 runs 14 residues. CDR3 loop: CASSLSMGRNTQYF.

This CDR3 is CASSLTRGDEKLFF. The J gene is TRBJ1-4, the V gene TRBV12-3 or TRBV12-4; TCRdb selects TRBD1, and the lack of DNA leaves this call unchecked. The CDR3 covers 14 residues.